These 29 T cell receptor beta chains were sequenced from one sample in a study of blood T cells in healthy people across ages. With a J-beta primer mix and a sample-barcoded 5' primer, a second PCR ran 7 to 11 cycles. TCRdb re-derived calls from the 5' RACE reads in MiXCR, one entry per CDR3 protein. The data contain around 750,000 distinct CDR3 sequences, roughly 50% of them seen just once; the ten biggest clones take up about 42%. The sample taken for sequencing was blood. The receptors shown here come from a man older than 75 in good health.

The chain has TRBV29-1 and TRBJ2-1; 7 nucleotides align to TRBD2. Germline V gene data show CDR1 as SQVTM and CDR2 as ANQGSEA. V lost 4 bases to trimming and J lost 4 bases; unmatched junction nucleotides: 7. This CDR3 spans 14 amino acids. The CDR3 region has the DNA TGCAGCGTTGGGGGTAGCGGGCGTTACAATGAGCAGTTCTTC. Protein sequence: CSVGGSGRYNEQFF.

This clonotype was seen a few times. DNA for the CDR3: TGTGCCAGCAGCCCCCGATCAACAGGGGCCCGGGAAAAACTGTTTTTT. This translates into CASSPRSTGAREKLFF. The rearrangement links TRBV11-2 to TRBJ1-4; 7 nucleotides agree with TRBD1. Trimming removed 5 bases from V and 8 bases from J; junction bases left unmatched: 14. CDR3 length: 16 amino acids. The germline V gene has CDR1 SGHAT and CDR2 FQNNGV.

This clonotype was counted many times. A junction boundary mismatches the germline segment, possibly from a read error. The V and J genes are TRBV5-1 and TRBJ1-1; no clear D. Germline CDR1 reads SGHRS; CDR2 reads YFSETQ. The CDR3 consists of 13 residues. CDR3 DNA sequence: TGTGCCAGCAGCTCTACACTGAACACTGAAGCTTTCTTT. It yields the protein CASSSTLNTEAFF. Based on the CDR3 plus reference TRBV5-1 and TRBJ1-1, the full variable domain is KAGVTQTPRYLIKTRGQQVTLSCSPISGHRSVSWYQQTPGQGLQFLFEYFSETQRNKGNFPGRFSGRQFSNSRSEMNVSTLELGDSALYLCASSSTLNTEAFFGQGTRLTVV.

In the case of this clonotype: This sequence may be a read error, since a much larger clone differs from it by one base. The missing conserved phenylalanine or tryptophan at the end of this CDR3 makes a read error likely. The chain employs TRBV28 and TRBJ2-5, with D tentatively TRBD2 (6 bases). Per the germline V gene, CDR1 is MDHEN and CDR2 is SYDVKM. Trimming shortened V by 3 bases and J by 11 bases, and 13 bases separated the two germline ends. The CDR3 extends over 12 amino acids. The CDR3 coding sequence is TGTGCCAGCAGTTTCCGGGGGTATGAGCAGTACGTC. Translated, it gives CASSFRGYEQYV.

Worth noting for this clonotype: The junction and the germline gene differ at one end; a read error may be behind it. V and J are TRBV10-3 and TRBJ2-2; D is tentatively TRBD1 or TRBD2 (6 bases each). The germline V gene has CDR1 ENHRY and CDR2 SYGVKD. The CDR3 is 12 amino acids. The CDR3 loop reads CAARPGAGELFF. DNA of the CDR3: TGTGCAGCTCGGCCGGGGGCCGGGGAGCTGTTTTTC.

This sequence joins TRBV29-1 and TRBJ2-7; perhaps TRBD2 as D (7 bases). The CDR3 has 13 residues. The germline V and J ends were trimmed by 4 bases and 2 bases, with 12 bases remaining between them. The germline V gene encodes CDR1 SQVTM and CDR2 ANQGSEA. The CDR3 loop reads CSVGGGGPYEQYF. DNA of the CDR3: TGCAGCGTTGGGGGCGGGGGCCCCTACGAGCAGTACTTC.

This chain connects TRBV7-2 to TRBJ2-3, with 12 bases identical to TRBD1. CDR3 length: 14 amino acids. Germline V lookup: CDR1 SGHTA, CDR2 FQGNSA. Germline trimming cut 11 bases from V and 3 bases from J; bases unmatched to any gene: 6. The CDR3 region is CAAGTGGRTDTQYF. The CDR3 DNA follows: TGTGCCGCCGGGACAGGGGGCAGGACAGATACGCAGTATTTT.

V is TRBV7-9 and J is TRBJ2-5; D gene uncertain. Trimming removed 1 base at V and 5 bases at J, with 8 bases between. Germline V CDR1 and CDR2: SEHNR, FQNEAQ (reference sequence). This CDR3 region has 13 residues. The CDR3 DNA sequence: TGTGCCAGCAGCTTAGAGGTGGGGGAGACCCAGTACTTC. Residues: CASSLEVGETQYF.

The chain couples TRBV7-9 to TRBJ2-3; 8 bases fit TRBD2. V shed 5 bases, J shed 2 bases, and the junction held 6 bases outside the gene matches. The CDR3 consists of 15 residues. CDR1 and CDR2 from the germline V gene are SEHNR and FQNEAQ (reference sequence). The chain's CDR3 is CASSTTSGHTDTQYF. The CDR3, as DNA: TGTGCCAGCAGCACAACTAGCGGTCACACAGATACGCAGTATTTT.

This clonotype has more than one count but fewer than ten. This chain links TRBV7-2 with TRBJ2-5; D is uncertain. The length of the CDR3 is 12 residues. Germline values: CDR1 SGHTA, CDR2 FQGNSA. V lost 5 bases and J lost 5, with 9 bases in between. The CDR3 DNA reads as TGTGCCAGCAGCCGGGTTCGGGAGACCCAGTACTTC. Translation gives CASSRVRETQYF.

The chain joins TRBV15 to TRBJ2-3; 10 positions match TRBD1. The CDR3 loop spans 17 amino acids. CDR1 is LNHNV and CDR2 is YYDKDF in the germline V gene (reference sequence). Trimming removed 7 bases from V and 6 bases from J; junction bases left unmatched: 16. CDR3 DNA: TGTGCCACCAAACGGGGGACAGGGGCGTTTGAATCCGATACGCAGTATTTT. This sequence encodes CATKRGTGAFESDTQYF.

There are a few counts of this clonotype. The gene calls are TRBV20-1 and TRBJ1-1; TRBD1 matches at 7 bases. CDR3 size: 17 residues. The trim removed 0 bases at V and 5 bases at J, leaving 15 bases unmatched. CDR1 is DFQATT, CDR2 SNEGSKA, per germline (reference sequence). The CDR3 spells CSARDSRQGRIWTEAFF. The CDR3 bases are TGCAGTGCTAGAGATTCTCGACAGGGAAGGATATGGACTGAAGCTTTCTTT.

Regarding this clonotype: The junction departs from germline at one end; a sequencing error may be responsible. The genes are TRBV4-2 and TRBJ2-1, with 11 bases matching TRBD2. This CDR3 spans 18 amino acids. Per germline, CDR1 LGHNA and CDR2 YNFKEQ. The CDR3, as DNA: TGTGCCAGCCGCCAAAGACTAGCGGGAATGACGACCTACAATGAGCAGTTCTTC. Its translation is CASRQRLAGMTTYNEQFF.

This clonotype came up a few times. The chain carries TRBV20-1 and TRBJ2-1, with 7 bases matching TRBD1. The V and J ends lost 3 bases and 9 bases, in that order; junction bases with no gene match: 11. The CDR3 is 14 residues long. Germline-derived CDR1 and CDR2 are DFQATT and SNEGSKA (reference sequence). The CDR3: CSASVVKGATEQFF. In DNA, the CDR3 is TGCAGTGCTAGTGTAGTAAAGGGGGCGACTGAGCAGTTCTTC.

The chain carries TRBV24-1 and TRBJ2-1, with D perhaps TRBD1 (5 bases). Germline assignment: CDR1 KGHDR and CDR2 SFDVKD. V was clipped by 7 bases and J by 14 bases, with 17 bases between them. The CDR3 spans 12 residues. CDR3 residues: CATSDSPSHKFF. The CDR3 nucleotides read TGTGCCACCAGCGACAGCCCTTCCCACAAGTTCTTC.

This clonotype has a handful of counts. The chain employs TRBV27 and TRBJ2-3; 7 bases are a match to TRBD2. V shed 7 bases and J 3 bases; nucleotides not matched to a gene: 10. The CDR3 is made up of 15 amino acids. CDR1 is MNHEY and CDR2 is SMNVEV in the germline V gene (reference sequence). The CDR3 sequence is CASTPLTSRTDTQYF. In DNA form, the CDR3 reads TGTGCCAGCACCCCCCTGACTAGCCGAACAGATACGCAGTATTTT.

In its sample, this clonotype was seen a few times. This chain links TRBV5-1 with TRBJ2-7; D not certain. Germline V CDR1 and CDR2: SGHRS, YFSETQ. Trimming removed 0 bases at V and 2 bases at J, with 15 bases between. The CDR3 spans 16 residues. CDR3 DNA: TGCGCCAGCAGCTTGGGGTTCTGGCCGACGACCTACGAGCAGTACTTC. Its translation: CASSLGFWPTTYEQYF.

V is TRBV11-3 and J is TRBJ2-1, with D perhaps assigned TRBD1 or TRBD2 (5 bases each). The CDR3 runs 15 residues. Germline lookup yields CDR1 SGHNT and CDR2 YENEEA. Trimming left V 4 bases short and J 8 bases short, with 18 bases between. This CDR3 is CASSSGGKGIDEQFF. The CDR3 DNA reads as TGTGCCAGCAGCTCTGGGGGAAAGGGTATCGATGAGCAGTTCTTC.

V gene TRBV20-1 combines with J gene TRBJ2-2; tentative D call: TRBD2 (6 bases). In germline, CDR1 is DFQATT, CDR2 SNEGSKA (reference sequence). V lost 2 bases and J 2 bases, leaving 15 bases between the germline ends. The CDR3 spans 16 residues. This CDR3 reads CSARRGVSGNTGELFF. DNA of the CDR3: TGCAGTGCTAGACGTGGTGTTAGCGGAAACACCGGGGAGCTGTTTTTT.

This clonotype was seen a few times. The CDR3 nucleotides read TGTGCCAGCAGCCCACTACTAGGGCCCCGAGGGGGATCTGATACGCAGTATTTT. It specifies CASSPLLGPRGGSDTQYF. This chain uses TRBV7-9 with TRBJ2-3; a weak D match, TRBD1 (6 bases). From germline, CDR1 is SEHNR and CDR2 FQNEAQ (reference sequence). CDR3 length: 18 residues. Trimming left V 5 bases short and J 6 bases short, with 27 bases between.

This clonotype was observed once. The genes are TRBV28 and TRBJ2-1, with D unclear. V was clipped by 1 base and J by 6 bases, with 10 bases between them. This CDR3 spans 14 amino acids. The germline V gene has CDR1 MDHEN and CDR2 SYDVKM. In DNA form, the CDR3 reads TGTGCCAGCAGTTTATTCGGACCAACCAATGAGCAGTTCTTC. Protein product: CASSLFGPTNEQFF.

This clonotype was seen more than once but under ten times. This chain uses TRBV20-1 with TRBJ1-6; D might be TRBD1 (6 bases). In germline, CDR1 is DFQATT, CDR2 SNEGSKA (reference sequence). The CDR3 loop spans 15 amino acids. V lost 4 bases to trimming and J lost 4 bases, with 14 bases between them. The DNA for the CDR3 is TGCAGTGCTACACCCGGGGGACAATATAATTCACCCCTCCACTTT. Amino acid sequence: CSATPGGQYNSPLHF.

The V gene is TRBV7-2, the J gene TRBJ2-2; a weak D match, TRBD2 (6 bases). The CDR3 covers 16 residues. V was trimmed by 2 bases and J by 1 base, leaving 11 bases between them. Germline V gene data show CDR1 as SGHTA and CDR2 as FQGNSA. CDR3 protein: CASSLTGGVNTGELFF. Written as DNA, the CDR3 is TGTGCCAGCAGCTTAACTGGCGGGGTGAACACCGGGGAGCTGTTTTTT.

The chain uses TRBV12-3 or TRBV12-4 and TRBJ2-4; 14 bases match TRBD2. The last part of the DNA fits TRBJ2-7 better; the J call may be wrong. CDR3 size: 15 residues. CDR3 DNA: TGTGCCAGCAGACCCGGACTAGCGGGAGGCAACGAGCAGTACTTC. As protein: CASRPGLAGGNEQYF.

The gene calls are TRBV14 and TRBJ2-5; 7 bases agree with TRBD2. The V gene's germline CDR1 is SGHDN and CDR2 FVKESK. V dropped 3 bases and J dropped 11; count of bases not matched to a gene: 15. This CDR3 contains 15 residues. The CDR3 DNA sequence: TGTGCCAGCAGCCATCGGGGGAGGGCCTACAATGAGCAGTACTTC. Encoded protein: CASSHRGRAYNEQYF.

There are a few counts of this clonotype. The chain joins TRBV6-6 to TRBJ1-2; 7 nucleotides line up with TRBD1. The V and J ends lost 2 bases and 6 bases, in that order; junction bases with no gene match: 3. The CDR3 has 13 residues. Germline CDR1 reads MNHNY; CDR2 reads SVGAGI (reference sequence). This CDR3 is CASSYQGGDGYTF. The DNA for the CDR3 is TGTGCCAGCAGTTACCAGGGGGGGGATGGCTACACCTTC.

Only a few counts were recorded for this clonotype. The rearrangement uses TRBV7-2 and TRBJ2-7; the D is unclear. Per germline, CDR1 SGHTA and CDR2 FQGNSA. This CDR3 spans 12 amino acids. V gave up 4 bases and J gave up 6 bases, with 10 bases separating them. CDR3 DNA sequence: TGTGCCAGCAGCTCCCTTGGGTTCGAGCAGTACTTC. It specifies CASSSLGFEQYF.

The V gene is TRBV6-9, the J gene TRBJ2-1, with D tentatively TRBD1 or TRBD2 (5 bases each). The V and J ends lost 11 bases and 2 bases respectively, with 16 bases between them. This CDR3 comprises 14 residues. Looked up from germline, CDR1 is MNHGY and CDR2 is SVAAGI. The CDR3 DNA is TGTGCCCCTCGAGGGGCGGTCACCTACAATGAGCAGTTCTTC. The encoded protein is CAPRGAVTYNEQFF.

The genes are TRBV6-5 and TRBJ1-5, with a weak D call TRBD1 (6 bases). CDR1 is MNHEY and CDR2 is SVGAGI in the germline V gene. CDR3 size: 17 residues. Trimming took off 1 base at V and 4 bases at J, with 17 bases between the two ends. CDR3 loop: CASSYLGGALGNQPQHF. The DNA for the CDR3 is TGTGCCAGCAGTTACTTAGGGGGGGCGCTAGGGAATCAGCCCCAGCATTTT.